This is a list of T cell receptor beta chains from one sample in a study of blood T cell repertoires in COVID-19. Only in-frame clones appear in the TCRdb table, and some are missing; sequencing was by immunoSEQ multiplex PCR. The sample yields about 94,000 clones, approximately 79% seen once. Sequencing was performed on peripheral blood. The receptors originated from a man aged 70-80 years with COVID-19, enrolled during active disease. Both conserved end residues are part of each CDR3. The D gene is left open where the match is weak. Size values are once, few and many counts, or a class for expanded clones, and some rows have none.

>TRBV5-1|NA|TRBD1|TRBJ2-1
TGCGCCAGCAGCTTGTCCGGGACAGGGGCCCGAGGTGAGCAGTTCTTC
CASSLSGTGARGEQFF
>TRBV9|NA|TRBD2|TRBJ2-5
TGTGCCAGCAGCGGAACTAGCGGGAGAGGGGAGACCCAGTACTTC
CASSGTSGRGETQYF
>TRBV28|NA|TRBD2|TRBJ2-5
TGTGCCAGCAGTTCAGGGTTCGTACTAGCGGGAGCGTTAGAGACCCAGTACTTC
CASSSGFVLAGALETQYF
>TRBV11-2|few|TRBD2|TRBJ2-3
TGTGCCAGCAGCTTAGGACGACTAGCGGGAGTGTATACGCAGTATTTT
CASSLGRLAGVYTQYF
>TRBV6-6|NA|NA|TRBJ1-1
TGTGCCAGCAGTTATCCAGGAGGAACGAACACTGAAGCTTTCTTT
CASSYPGGTNTEAFF
>TRBV4-2|NA|TRBD1|TRBJ2-1
TGTGCCAGCAGCCAAGTCTCGGGACAGGGGGGCATGTTCTTC
CASSQVSGQGGMFF
>TRBV18|NA|TRBD2|TRBJ2-3
TGTGCCAGCTCACCACGTGCCCCAGCGGGGGGTTGGGATACGCAGTATTTT
CASSPRAPAGGWDTQYF
>TRBV5-1|few|NA|TRBJ2-3
TGCGCCAGCAGCTTAGACTTCTATACGCAGTATTTT
CASSLDFYTQYF
>TRBV7-2|few|TRBD2|TRBJ2-7
TGTGCCAGCAGCTTAGGACTAGCGGGAGCCGGATACGAGCAGTACTTC
CASSLGLAGAGYEQYF
>TRBV11-2|NA|TRBD1|TRBJ2-2
TGTGCCAGCAGCTACCCTAGGGGGCGAGCCGGGGAGCTGTTTTTT
CASSYPRGRAGELFF
>TRBV11-2|NA|TRBD2|TRBJ2-5
TGTGCCAGCAGCCCACGGACTAGCGGGATACAAGAGACCCAGTACTTC
CASSPRTSGIQETQYF
>TRBV4-3|NA|TRBD1|TRBJ2-7
TGCGCCAGCAGCCAAGATACCGGGACAGGAGAGCAGTACTTC
CASSQDTGTGEQYF
>TRBV7-2|NA|TRBD2|TRBJ2-1
TGTGCCAGCAGCTTAGAAGCTAGCGGGAGTGGTGAGCAGTTCTTC
CASSLEASGSGEQFF
>TRBV6-5|NA|TRBD1|TRBJ1-1
TGTGCCAGCACCGACAGGGGAACTGAAGCTTTCTTT
CASTDRGTEAFF
>TRBV9|NA|NA|TRBJ1-2
TGTGCCAGCAGCGTAGGGGGTTCAAGCGGCTATGGCTACACCTTC
CASSVGGSSGYGYTF
>TRBV29-1|NA|NA|TRBJ1-1
TGCAGCGTTGTTAGCCTTCCTGAAGCTTTCTTT
CSVVSLPEAFF
>TRBV9|NA|TRBD2|TRBJ2-7
TGTGCCAGCAGCGTAGAACTAGCGGGAGCCTACGAGCAGTACTTC
CASSVELAGAYEQYF
>TRBV28|NA|NA|TRBJ2-2
TGTGCCAGCAGTGGGCGAACCGGGGAGCTGTTTTTT
CASSGRTGELFF
>TRBV2|NA|TRBD2|TRBJ2-3
TGTGCCAGCACGCAAGGACTAGCGGCCACAGATACGCAGTATTTT
CASTQGLAATDTQYF
>TRBV28|NA|TRBD2|TRBJ2-3
TGTGCCAGTATACTAGCGGGGACAGATACGCAGTATTTT
CASILAGTDTQYF
>TRBV5-1|once|NA|TRBJ2-7
TGCGCCAGCAGCTTGGTCCAGGGCCCTCCCGAACAGTACTTC
CASSLVQGPPEQYF
>TRBV6-5|NA|TRBD1|TRBJ2-7
TGTGCCAGCAGATACGAGACAGGGGCCCGCTACGAGCAGTACTTC
CASRYETGARYEQYF
>TRBV6-4|few|NA|TRBJ1-5
TGTGCCAGCAGTGAATCCATCAATCAGCCCCAGCATTTT
CASSESINQPQHF
>TRBV7-2|NA|NA|TRBJ1-1
TGTGCCAGCAGCTTAGAGCGTCAGCTAGAAGCTTTCTTT
CASSLERQLEAFF
>TRBV7-2|NA|NA|TRBJ1-2
TGTGCCAGCAGCCTTAAAACAGGGATTAATGGCTACACCTTC
CASSLKTGINGYTF
>TRBV28|NA|NA|TRBJ2-2
TGTGCCAGCAGCACGGAGGGCGGGGAGCTGTTTTTT
CASSTEGGELFF
>TRBV19|NA|NA|TRBJ1-5
TGTGCCAGTAGTTTTCTAGTCCGGAATCAGCCCCAGCATTTT
CASSFLVRNQPQHF
>TRBV6-2/TRBV6-3|few|TRBD2|TRBJ2-1
TGTGCCAGCAGTTACGGCACTAGCGGGACCTACAATGAGCAGTTCTTC
CASSYGTSGTYNEQFF
>TRBV18|NA|TRBD2|TRBJ2-7
TGTGCCAGCTCACCACCCGTAGGAAGCGGGGGCCCCGAGCAGTACTTC
CASSPPVGSGGPEQYF
>TRBV18|NA|NA|TRBJ2-7
TGTGCCAGCTCCCTCCGGCACGGGTCCTACGAGCAGTACTTC
CASSLRHGSYEQYF
>TRBV2|NA|TRBD1|TRBJ1-1
TGTGCCAGCAGTCGAGAGGGGGCGCGTTCTGGAGCTTTCTTT
CASSREGARSGAFF
>TRBV7-9|few|NA|TRBJ2-3
TGTGCCAGCAGCCCCCGATACGTTCGGGGAGATACGCAGTATTTT
CASSPRYVRGDTQYF
>TRBV6-5|NA|NA|TRBJ1-2
TGTGCCAGCAGTCTACAGGGCTACTATGGCTACACCTTC
CASSLQGYYGYTF
>TRBV28|NA|TRBD1|TRBJ1-5
TGTGCCAGCAGTGGCGGGACAGGCGGTCAGCCCCAGCATTTT
CASSGGTGGQPQHF
>TRBV28|NA|NA|TRBJ1-2
TGTGCCAGCAGCTCAGGGTTGTGGGGAGGCTACACCTTC
CASSSGLWGGYTF
>TRBV28|NA|TRBD2|TRBJ2-7
TGTGCCAGCACGGGGCGGGGGAGCTCCTACGAGCAGTACTTC
CASTGRGSSYEQYF